This T cell receptor beta chain was sequenced in a study of blood T cell repertoires in COVID-19. The repertoire was sequenced with immunoSEQ multiplex PCR; TCRdb's copy has only in-frame clones and lacks some. The sample lists about 160,000 clones; approximately 88% were seen once. V was pared by 9 bases and J by 0 bases, with 8 bases between. CDR1 and CDR2 from the germline V gene are MRHNA and SNTAGT. This CDR3 has 13 residues. The clonotype comes from a woman aged 55-75 years with acute or convalescent COVID-19. Sequencing used peripheral blood. The gene calls are TRBV6-4 and TRBJ2-2; no clear D gene. CDR3 sequence reads: CASREPNTGELFF. For the CDR3, the DNA is TGTGCCAGTCGAGAACCGAACACCGGGGAGCTGTTTTTT.